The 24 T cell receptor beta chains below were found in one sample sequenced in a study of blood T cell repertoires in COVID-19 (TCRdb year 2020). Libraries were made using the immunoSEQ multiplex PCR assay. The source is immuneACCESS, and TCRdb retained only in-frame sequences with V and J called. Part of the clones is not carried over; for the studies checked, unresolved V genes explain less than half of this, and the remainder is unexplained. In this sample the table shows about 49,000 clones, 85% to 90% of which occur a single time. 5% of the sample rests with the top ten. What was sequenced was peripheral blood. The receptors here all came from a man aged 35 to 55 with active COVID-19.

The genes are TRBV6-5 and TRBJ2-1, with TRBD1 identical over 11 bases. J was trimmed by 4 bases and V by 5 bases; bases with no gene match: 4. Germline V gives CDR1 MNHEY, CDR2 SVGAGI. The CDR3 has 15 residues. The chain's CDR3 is CASSPGTGGYNEQFF. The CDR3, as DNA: TGTGCCAGCAGTCCTGGGACAGGGGGTTACAATGAGCAGTTCTTC.

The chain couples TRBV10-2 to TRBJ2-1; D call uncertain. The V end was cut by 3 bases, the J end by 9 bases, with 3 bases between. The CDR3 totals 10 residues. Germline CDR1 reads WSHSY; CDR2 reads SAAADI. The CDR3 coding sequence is TGCGCCAGCAGTGACATTGAGCAGTTCTTC. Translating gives CASSDIEQFF.

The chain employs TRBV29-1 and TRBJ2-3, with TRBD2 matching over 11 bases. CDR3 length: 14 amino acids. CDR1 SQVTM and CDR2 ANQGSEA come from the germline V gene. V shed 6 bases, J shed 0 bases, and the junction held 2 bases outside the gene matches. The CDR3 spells CSVGLAASTDTQYF. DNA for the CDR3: TGCAGCGTGGGACTAGCGGCTAGCACAGATACGCAGTATTTT.

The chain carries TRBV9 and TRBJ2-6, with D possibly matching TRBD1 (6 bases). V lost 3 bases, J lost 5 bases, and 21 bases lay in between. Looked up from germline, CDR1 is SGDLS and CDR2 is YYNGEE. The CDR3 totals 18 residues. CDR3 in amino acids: CASSASGHQGSRANVLTF. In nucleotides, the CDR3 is TGTGCCAGCAGCGCCTCGGGACACCAGGGAAGTAGGGCCAACGTCCTGACTTTC.

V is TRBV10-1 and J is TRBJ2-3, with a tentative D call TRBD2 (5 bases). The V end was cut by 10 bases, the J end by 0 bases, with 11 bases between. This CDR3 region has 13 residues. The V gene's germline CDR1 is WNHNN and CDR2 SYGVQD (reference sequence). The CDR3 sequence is CATSDWSTDTQYF. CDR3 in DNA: TGCGCCACCTCGGACTGGAGCACAGATACGCAGTATTTT.

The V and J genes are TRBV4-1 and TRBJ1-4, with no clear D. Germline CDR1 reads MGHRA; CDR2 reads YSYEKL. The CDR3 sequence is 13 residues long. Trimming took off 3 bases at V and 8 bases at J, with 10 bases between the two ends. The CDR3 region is CASSHIPGEKLFF. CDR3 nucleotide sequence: TGCGCCAGCAGCCATATCCCCGGGGAAAAACTGTTTTTT.

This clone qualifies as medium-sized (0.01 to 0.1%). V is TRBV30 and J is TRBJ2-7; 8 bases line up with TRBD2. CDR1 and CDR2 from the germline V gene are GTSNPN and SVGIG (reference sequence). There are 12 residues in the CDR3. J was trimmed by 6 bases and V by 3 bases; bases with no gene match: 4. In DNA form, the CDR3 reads TGTGCCTGGAGGGGACTAGATAGCGAGCAGTACTTC. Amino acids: CAWRGLDSEQYF.

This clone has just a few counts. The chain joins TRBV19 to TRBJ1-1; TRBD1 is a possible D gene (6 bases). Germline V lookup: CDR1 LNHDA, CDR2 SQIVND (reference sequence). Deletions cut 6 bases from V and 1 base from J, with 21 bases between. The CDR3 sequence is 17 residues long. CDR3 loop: CASRAALTGYSNTEAFF. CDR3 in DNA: TGTGCCAGTAGGGCCGCGCTGACAGGTTACTCGAACACTGAAGCTTTCTTT.

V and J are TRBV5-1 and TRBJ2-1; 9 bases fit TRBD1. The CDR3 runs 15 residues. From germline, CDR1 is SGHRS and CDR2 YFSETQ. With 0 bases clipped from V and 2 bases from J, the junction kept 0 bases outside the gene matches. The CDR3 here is CASSLGTGAYNEQFF. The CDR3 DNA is TGCGCCAGCAGCTTGGGGACAGGGGCCTACAATGAGCAGTTCTTC. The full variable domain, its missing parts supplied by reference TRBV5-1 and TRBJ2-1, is KAGVTQTPRYLIKTRGQQVTLSCSPISGHRSVSWYQQTPGQGLQFLFEYFSETQRNKGNFPGRFSGRQFSNSRSEMNVSTLELGDSALYLCASSLGTGAYNEQFFGPGTRLTVL.

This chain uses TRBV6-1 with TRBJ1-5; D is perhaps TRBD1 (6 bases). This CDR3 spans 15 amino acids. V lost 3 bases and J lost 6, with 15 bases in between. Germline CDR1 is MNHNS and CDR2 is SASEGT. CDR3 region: CASSDPAGAGQPQHF. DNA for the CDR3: TGTGCCAGCAGTGACCCGGCAGGGGCAGGTCAGCCCCAGCATTTT.

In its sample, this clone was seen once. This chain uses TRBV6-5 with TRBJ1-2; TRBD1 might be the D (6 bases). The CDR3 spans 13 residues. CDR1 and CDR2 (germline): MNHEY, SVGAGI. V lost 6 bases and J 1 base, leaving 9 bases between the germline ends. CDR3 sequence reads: CASRPGHNYGYTF. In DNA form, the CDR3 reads TGTGCCAGCAGGCCGGGACATAACTATGGCTACACCTTC.

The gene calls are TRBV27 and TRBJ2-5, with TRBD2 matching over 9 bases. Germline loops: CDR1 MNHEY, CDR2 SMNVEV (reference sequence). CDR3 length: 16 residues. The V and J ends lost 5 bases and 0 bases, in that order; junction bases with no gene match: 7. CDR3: CASSTLSGGDQETQYF. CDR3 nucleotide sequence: TGTGCCAGCAGTACACTTAGCGGGGGTGACCAAGAGACCCAGTACTTC.

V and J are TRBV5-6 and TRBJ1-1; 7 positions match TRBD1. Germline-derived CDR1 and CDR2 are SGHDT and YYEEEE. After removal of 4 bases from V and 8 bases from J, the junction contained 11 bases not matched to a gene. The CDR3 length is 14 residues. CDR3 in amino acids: CASSALNRGPEAFF. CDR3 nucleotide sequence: TGTGCCAGCAGCGCCCTGAACAGGGGCCCCGAAGCTTTCTTT. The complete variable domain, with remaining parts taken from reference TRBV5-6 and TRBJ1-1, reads DAGVTQSPTHLIKTRGQQVTLRCSPKSGHDTVSWYQQALGQGPQFIFQYYEEEERQRGNFPDRFSGHQFPNYSSELNVNALLLGDSALYLCASSALNRGPEAFFGQGTRLTVV.

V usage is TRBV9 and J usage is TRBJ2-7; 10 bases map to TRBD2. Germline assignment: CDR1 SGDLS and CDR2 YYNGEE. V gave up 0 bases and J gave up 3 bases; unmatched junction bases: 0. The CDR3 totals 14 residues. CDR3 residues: CASSVGTSGYEQYF. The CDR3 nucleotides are TGTGCCAGCAGCGTAGGGACTAGCGGCTACGAGCAGTACTTC.

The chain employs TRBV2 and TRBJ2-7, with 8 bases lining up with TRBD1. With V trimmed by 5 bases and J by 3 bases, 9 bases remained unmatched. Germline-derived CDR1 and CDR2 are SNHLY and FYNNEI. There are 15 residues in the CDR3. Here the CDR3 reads CASSYPGQAIYEQYF. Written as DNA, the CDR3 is TGTGCCAGCAGTTACCCGGGACAGGCAATCTACGAGCAGTACTTC. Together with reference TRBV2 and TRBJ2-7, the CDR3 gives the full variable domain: EPEVTQTPSHQVTQMGQEVILRCVPISNHLYFYWYRQILGQKVEFLVSFYNNEISEKSEIFDDQFSVERPDGSNFTLKIRSTKLEDSAMYFCASSYPGQAIYEQYFGPGTRLTVT.

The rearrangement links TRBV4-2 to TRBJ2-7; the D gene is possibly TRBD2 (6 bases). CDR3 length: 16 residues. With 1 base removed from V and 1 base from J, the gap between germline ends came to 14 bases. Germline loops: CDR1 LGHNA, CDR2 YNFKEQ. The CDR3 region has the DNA TGTGCCAGCAGCCAAGGGCAGCGGGTCTCTTCCTACGAGCAGTACTTC. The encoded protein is CASSQGQRVSSYEQYF.

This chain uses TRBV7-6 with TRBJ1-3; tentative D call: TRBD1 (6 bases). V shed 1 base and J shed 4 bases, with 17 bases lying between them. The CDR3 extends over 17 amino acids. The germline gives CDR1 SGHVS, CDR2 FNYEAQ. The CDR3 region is CASSLEGLRGTGNTIYF. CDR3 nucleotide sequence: TGTGCCAGCAGCTTAGAAGGGCTGAGGGGGACCGGAAACACCATATATTTT. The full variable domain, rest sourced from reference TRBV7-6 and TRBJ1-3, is GAGVSQSPRYKVTKRGQDVALRCDPISGHVSLYWYRQALGQGPEFLTYFNYEAQQDKSGLPNDRFSAERPEGSISTLTIQRTEQRDSAMYRCASSLEGLRGTGNTIYFGEGSWLTVV.

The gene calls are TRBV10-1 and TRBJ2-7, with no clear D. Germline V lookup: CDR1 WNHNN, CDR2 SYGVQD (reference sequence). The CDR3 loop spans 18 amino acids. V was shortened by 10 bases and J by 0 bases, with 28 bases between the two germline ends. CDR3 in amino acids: CATQPVFPETVSSYEQYF. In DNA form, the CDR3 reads TGCGCCACCCAACCCGTCTTTCCCGAAACTGTTAGCTCCTACGAGCAGTACTTC.

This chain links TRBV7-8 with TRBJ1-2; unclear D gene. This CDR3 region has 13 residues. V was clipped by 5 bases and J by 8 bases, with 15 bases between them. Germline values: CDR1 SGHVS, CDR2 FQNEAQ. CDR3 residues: CASSQSFSRGYTF. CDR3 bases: TGTGCCAGCAGCCAATCATTTTCCCGGGGCTACACCTTC.

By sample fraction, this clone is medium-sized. The CDR3 sequence: CASSIQASGGYTF. DNA for the CDR3: TGTGCCAGTAGTATACAGGCCTCGGGAGGCTACACCTTC. V usage is TRBV19 and J usage is TRBJ1-2; D is unresolved. Trimming cost V 2 bases and J 8 bases, with 12 bases left between them. This CDR3 spans 13 amino acids. CDR1 and CDR2 (germline): LNHDA, SQIVND (reference sequence).

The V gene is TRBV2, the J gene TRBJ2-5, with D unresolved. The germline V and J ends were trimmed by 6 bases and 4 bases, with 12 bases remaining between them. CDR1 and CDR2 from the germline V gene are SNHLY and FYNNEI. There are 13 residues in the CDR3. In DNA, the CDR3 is TGTGCCAGCAGCGCTAGTCTCCTAGAGACCCAGTACTTC. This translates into CASSASLLETQYF.

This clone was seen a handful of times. In DNA, the CDR3 is TGTGCCAGCAGATGGGACAGGGATGGCTACACCTTC. This codes for CASRWDRDGYTF. The chain has TRBV5-6 and TRBJ1-2; the match to TRBD1 covers 9 bases. Germline CDR1 SGHDT, CDR2 YYEEEE. Unmatched junction bases numbered 2, after V lost 5 bases and J lost 6 bases. The CDR3 spans 12 residues.

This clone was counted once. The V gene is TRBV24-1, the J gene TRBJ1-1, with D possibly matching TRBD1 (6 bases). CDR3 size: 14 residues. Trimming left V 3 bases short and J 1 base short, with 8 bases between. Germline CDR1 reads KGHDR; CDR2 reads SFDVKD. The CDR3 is CATSDRTENTEAFF. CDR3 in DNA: TGTGCCACCAGTGATCGGACAGAGAACACTGAAGCTTTCTTT.

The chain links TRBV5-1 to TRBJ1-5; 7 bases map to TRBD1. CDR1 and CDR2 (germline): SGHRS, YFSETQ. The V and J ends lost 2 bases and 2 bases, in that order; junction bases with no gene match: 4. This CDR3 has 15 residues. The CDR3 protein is CASSLHGQGNQPQHF. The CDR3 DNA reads TGCGCCAGCAGCTTACACGGACAGGGCAATCAGCCCCAGCATTTT.